The next 7 T cell receptor beta chains were all read from a single sample in a study of blood T cells in healthy people across ages (dated by TCRdb to about 2015). The library was obtained by 5' RACE. Sequencing was carried out with an Illumina HiSeq 2500. A second roughly 7 to 11 cycle PCR used a sample-barcoded 5' primer and a J-beta primer mix. The raw public data were reprocessed by TCRdb itself: fastp quality trimming at Q25, MiXCR clonotype calling, in-frame beta chains only. When rows share a CDR3 protein, they turn into one entry using the most common DNA and genes. The sample has around 990,000 distinct CDR3 sequences on record, around 25% of them singletons. About 0.72% of the sample lies in the top ten. The sample also formed part of further work on T cells of mothers and their children.

Sequenced material: blood. The receptors were gathered from a girl aged 2 to 9 in good health.

This clonotype was seen only a few times. The chain has TRBV7-2 and TRBJ2-3; 7 bases fit TRBD2. The trim removed 5 bases at V and 5 bases at J, leaving 10 bases unmatched. Germline CDR1 SGHTA, CDR2 FQGNSA. The CDR3 sequence is 15 residues long. The CDR3 spells CASSRGGGVIDTQYF. CDR3 DNA: TGTGCCAGCAGCCGTGGGGGGGGGGTTATAGATACGCAGTATTTT.

This clonotype turned up a few times. The chain combines TRBV12-3 or TRBV12-4 with TRBJ2-1, with D tentatively TRBD2 (6 bases). The CDR3 contains 14 residues. Trimming removed 8 bases from V and 5 bases from J, with 16 bases in between. CDR3 loop: CASRAPDYHNEQFF. The DNA for the CDR3 is TGTGCCAGCCGCGCCCCGGACTACCACAATGAGCAGTTCTTC.

The chain links TRBV29-1 to TRBJ2-7, with TRBD1 matching over 9 bases. The CDR3 is 16 residues long. The germline CDR1 and CDR2 sequences are SQVTM and ANQGSEA. V lost 8 bases, J lost 1 base, and 15 bases stayed unmatched. CDR3 residues: CSFATPTGTGSYEQYF. Written as DNA, the CDR3 is TGCAGCTTTGCTACCCCGACCGGGACAGGGTCCTACGAGCAGTACTTC.

This chain uses TRBV20-1 with TRBJ1-4, with 7 bases identical to TRBD1. Per germline, CDR1 DFQATT and CDR2 SNEGSKA (reference sequence). The ends lost 5 bases at V and 7 bases at J; junction bases unmatched: 7. CDR3 length equals 13 residues. CDR3 in DNA: TGCAGTGCTGCCCGGGACAGCATTGAAAAACTGTTTTTT. This gives the protein CSAARDSIEKLFF.

The chain is built from TRBV6-1 and TRBJ2-7; D gene ambiguous. Germline assignment: CDR1 MNHNS and CDR2 SASEGT. The V gene lost 4 bases and the J gene lost 3 bases, with 10 bases spanning the gap. The CDR3 extends over 13 amino acids. The CDR3 protein is CASSVRQIYEQYF. The CDR3 nucleotides are TGTGCCAGCAGTGTTCGGCAGATCTACGAGCAGTACTTC.

This clonotype showed up just a few times. The rearrangement uses TRBV20-1 and TRBJ2-1; D gene unclear. Germline lookup yields CDR1 DFQATT and CDR2 SNEGSKA (reference sequence). This CDR3 has 12 amino acids. Trimming stripped 3 bases from V and 9 bases from J, with 12 bases between. The CDR3 DNA reads TGCAGTGCTAGCCATGGAAAGGGTGAGCAGTTCTTC. Its translation is CSASHGKGEQFF.

The chain carries TRBV29-1 and TRBJ2-5, with 9 bases identical to TRBD2. The J call is uncertain, as TRBJ2-1 better fits the DNA end. Germline CDR1 reads SQVTM; CDR2 reads ANQGSEA. The CDR3 has 13 amino acids. In DNA form, the CDR3 reads TGCAGCGTTGATAGCGGGAGCCCCAATGAGCAGTTCTTC. Translating gives CSVDSGSPNEQFF.